This T cell receptor beta chain was identified in a study of persistence of HIV-infected CD4 T cells (dated by TCRdb to 2020 to 2022). General notes on the study: CMV- and HIV-1 Gag-responding CD4+ T cells were isolated from ART-treated individuals so that antigen-driven clonal expansion of HIV-1-infected cells could be examined. The TCR cluster analysis across participants included 8 participants for CMV and more than 5 participants for Gag. Participants had been on suppressive ART for a median of around eight years. Peripheral blood samples of up to roughly 200 mL were collected at multiple time points, except for two participants, who underwent leukapheresis at a single time point. The clonality of all cells in each sorted population was measured by TCRbeta sequencing, and the clonality of infected cells was measured by proviral sequencing.

The CDR3 runs 17 residues from the cysteine to the phenylalanine. Only the CDR3 part of the read is kept: 51 bases, read in frame from the first base. From a lookup of the germline V gene, CDR1 and CDR2 are SGHTA and FQGNSA. Ends trimmed: V by 5 bases, J by 0 bases; bases unmatched to a gene: 10. What this sample's treatment or condition label stands for: suppressive antiretroviral therapy. Lysates of CMV-infected fibroblasts at 10 ug/mL were used to stimulate the cells. Memory populations depleted of antigen-responding cells were obtained by sorting nonresponding CD40L-negative CD69-negative CD45RO-high memory CD4+ T cells. HIV-1-infected adults in whom suppressive ART had been started during chronic infection were enrolled as participants. Plasma HIV-1 RNA had been undetectable (below 50 copies/mL) in participants for at least 4 years. To be included, a participant needed positive CMV serology and a CD4+ T cell count above 400 cells/uL. Before stimulation, PBMCs were isolated using density centrifugation and depleted of CD8+ T cells. For less than 20 hours, CD8-depleted PBMCs were stimulated with anti-CD28/CD49d costimulation, a CD40-blocking antibody, and enfuvirtide, which was added to prevent new infections. Cells were sorted on a Beckman Coulter MoFlo Legacy or XDP sorter, with propidium iodide excluding dead cells. Genomic DNA was extracted using the QIAamp DNA Mini Kit for samples with more than one million cells and using the Quick-DNA Microprep Kit for all other samples.

TCRbeta repertoires were sequenced from genomic DNA with the immunoSEQ hsTCRB assay version 4 in survey mode. For TCRbeta sequencing, genomic DNA was diluted to approximately 10 ng/uL, and up to 1 ug was used per sample. Turning to the authors' computational methods: TCRbeta data were analyzed in ImmunoSeq Analyzer 3.0, with diversity computed on productive nucleotide rearrangements. Lower-bound TCR diversity was estimated with the improved Chao index, and clonality with the Gini coefficient using the Immunarch R package. Nucleotide rearrangements that differed but encoded the same CDR3beta amino acid sequence were counted as separate clonotypes. Differential abundance analysis identified TCRbeta sequences significantly enriched in antigen-responding cells relative to anti-CD3/anti-CD28-activated cells. TCRs were clustered by predicted peptide-MHC specificity with GLIPH2, both within individual participants and across merged participant data sets. Here the immuneACCESS table is served through TCRdb, limited to in-frame sequences with V and J called. Missing clones are a known gap in these copies; in checked studies unresolved V genes cover under half, and the rest lacks a known reason. D and trimming were read from the DNA, whereas the V and J calls and clone size are those reported in that table. In this sample the table shows 48,000 or so clones, 75% to 85% of which occur a single time. The leading ten clones occupy 2.5% to 3.5% of the sample.

This clone has just a few counts. This receptor's antigen is unknown. There are no base qualities to consult, and no much larger clone falls within one base. Findings and caveats that apply to the study as a whole: Only a small number of individuals took part in the study, and only a limited range of antigens was tested. TCRbeta richness in CMV- and Gag-responding cells was significantly lower than in anti-CD3/anti-CD28-responding cells; CMV-responding cells had higher oligoclonality than CD3/CD28-stimulated and Gag-responding cells. Restriction of bulk TCR analyses to the rare CMV-responding cells that actually carried HIV-1 proviruses was not possible. Within the same sorted populations, how oligoclonal the TCRs were correlated with how oligoclonal the proviruses were. Degenerate expanded CDR3beta sequences were enriched in antigen-responding cells, suggesting convergent selection of CD4+ responses to CMV and Gag.

The specimen was CD4+ T cells sorted from PBMCs after roughly 19-hour stimulation, collected from a patient who received antiretroviral therapy. The cell subset or site label of this sample denotes: CD40L-CD69- CD45RO-high memory CD4 T cells not responding to CMV lysate. The TCR was taken from an adult man with HIV who was CMV-seropositive. The chain is assembled from TRBV7-2 and TRBJ2-3, with 8 bases matching TRBD2. The CDR3 reads as follows: CASSQQGGGRSTDTQYF. The DNA is TGTGCCAGCAGCCAACAAGGCGGGGGGCGGAGCACAGATACGCAGTATTTT.